The 23 T cell receptor beta chains listed next were all sequenced from one sample in a study of T cell changes during pregnancy in multiple sclerosis. This table comes from immunoSEQ multiplex PCR, and its TCRdb copy is limited to in-frame clones, with some not included. The sample lists 35,000 to 45,000 clones, 80% to 95% occurring once. Sequencing used CD4+ T cells from peripheral blood mononuclear cells, obtained after pregnancy. Every receptor here comes from a female donor in good health, enrolled as a control in a pregnancy study.

This chain links TRBV27 with TRBJ2-3; 8 nucleotides line up with TRBD2. The CDR3 consists of 13 residues. The trim removed 6 bases at V and 2 bases at J, leaving 1 base unmatched. CDR1 MNHEY and CDR2 SMNVEV come from the germline V gene (reference sequence). The CDR3 region has the DNA TGTGCCAGCAGAGGACTAGCCACAGATACGCAGTATTTT. It specifies CASRGLATDTQYF.

The chain recombines TRBV28 with TRBJ1-2; 7 nucleotides align to TRBD1. The CDR3 runs 15 residues. Germline assignment: CDR1 MDHEN and CDR2 SYDVKM. J gave up 2 bases and V 6 bases, and 9 bases lay outside the gene matches. The CDR3 DNA reads TGTGCCAGCAGGGTGGACAGGTTAGCAAACTATGGCTACACCTTC. It yields the protein CASRVDRLANYGYTF.

V usage is TRBV6-1 and J usage is TRBJ1-5; D uncertain. Trimming removed 0 bases from V and 2 bases from J, with 17 bases in between. CDR1 and CDR2 (germline): MNHNS, SASEGT. The CDR3 runs to 18 residues. For the CDR3, the DNA is TGTGCCAGCAGTGAAGCGCCAGGAGGATCTTTGGGCAATCAGCCCCAGCATTTT. Its protein is CASSEAPGGSLGNQPQHF.

The chain links TRBV2 to TRBJ2-5; 9 bases agree with TRBD2. CDR1 SNHLY and CDR2 FYNNEI come from the germline V gene. J lost 1 base, V lost 0 bases, and 3 bases had no gene match. The CDR3 has 16 amino acids. The CDR3 reads CASSEASGGSQETQYF. As DNA, the CDR3 is TGTGCCAGCAGTGAAGCTAGCGGGGGTTCCCAAGAGACCCAGTACTTC.

V gene TRBV4-3 combines with J gene TRBJ2-1; 9 bases are a match to TRBD2. Germline CDR1 and CDR2: LGHNA and YSLEER. Trimming removed 0 bases from V and 9 bases from J; junction bases left unmatched: 9. The CDR3 runs to 16 residues. CDR3 sequence reads: CASSQDWIAGVSEQFF. The CDR3 DNA reads as TGCGCCAGCAGCCAAGATTGGATAGCGGGAGTGTCTGAGCAGTTCTTC.

The V and J genes are TRBV4-1 and TRBJ1-4; D remains ambiguous. The CDR3 length is 14 residues. V was clipped by 1 base and J by 7 bases, with 10 bases between them. Per the germline V gene, CDR1 is MGHRA and CDR2 is YSYEKL. CDR3 region: CASSQGAVGEKLFF. In DNA form, the CDR3 reads TGCGCCAGCAGCCAAGGGGCAGTGGGTGAAAAACTGTTTTTT.

The chain recombines TRBV4-1 with TRBJ1-1; TRBD1 might be the D (5 bases). This CDR3 comprises 19 residues. CDR1 and CDR2 (germline): MGHRA, YSYEKL. V shed 0 bases and J shed 0 bases, with 20 bases lying between them. The CDR3 reads CASSQEGGQGPPMNTEAFF. The CDR3 DNA is TGCGCCAGCAGCCAAGAGGGTGGGCAGGGCCCTCCCATGAACACTGAAGCTTTCTTT.

The chain has TRBV18 and TRBJ1-1, with TRBD1 identical over 8 bases. The CDR3 has 14 residues. The J segment lost 3 bases and the V segment lost 4 bases, leaving 4 bases of the junction unmatched. Germline V gene sequence: CDR1 KGHSH, CDR2 LQKENI. CDR3 DNA sequence: TGTGCCAGCTCACTACAGGGGGTTGACACTGAAGCTTTCTTT. Protein product: CASSLQGVDTEAFF.

This chain connects TRBV5-1 to TRBJ1-3; 7 positions agree with TRBD1. V gave up 4 bases and J gave up 3 bases; unmatched junction bases: 4. This CDR3 contains 14 residues. Germline V lookup: CDR1 SGHRS, CDR2 YFSETQ. This chain's CDR3 is CASSNTGVGNTIYF. In DNA, the CDR3 is TGCGCCAGCAGCAACACAGGGGTTGGAAACACCATATATTTT.

The chain has TRBV5-1 and TRBJ2-7; 7 bases agree with TRBD2. J gave up 6 bases and V 2 bases, and 5 bases lay outside the gene matches. Germline V gene lookup returns CDR1 SGHRS and CDR2 YFSETQ. The CDR3 sequence is 13 residues long. This CDR3 reads CASSFGRASEQYF. The CDR3 region has the DNA TGCGCCAGCAGCTTTGGGAGGGCGAGCGAGCAGTACTTC.

J is TRBJ2-1 and V is TRBV20-1; tentatively, D is TRBD1 (6 bases). The CDR3 is 11 residues long. V was pared by 2 bases and J by 10 bases, with 9 bases between. The germline V gene has CDR1 DFQATT and CDR2 SNEGSKA (reference sequence). The DNA of the CDR3 is TGCAGTGCTAGACAGGGGAAAGAGCAGTTCTTC. Its protein is CSARQGKEQFF.

The chain uses TRBV7-9 and TRBJ2-7; the match to TRBD1 covers 7 bases. CDR1 and CDR2 from the germline V gene are SEHNR and FQNEAQ (reference sequence). V was pared by 5 bases and J by 3 bases, with 10 bases of the junction left unmatched. This CDR3 contains 15 residues. The CDR3 sequence is CASSRQGNPNYEQYF. In nucleotides, the CDR3 is TGTGCCAGCAGCCGACAGGGTAACCCGAACTACGAGCAGTACTTC.

This chain links TRBV7-2 with TRBJ2-7, with 7 nucleotides matching TRBD2. This CDR3 is 14 amino acids long. V was clipped by 0 bases and J by 3 bases; unmatched bases: 2. Per germline, CDR1 SGHTA and CDR2 FQGNSA. The CDR3: CASSLARGSYEQYF. The CDR3 region has the DNA TGTGCCAGCAGCTTAGCGCGGGGGAGCTACGAGCAGTACTTC.

The count of this clone is one. The V and J genes are TRBV5-6 and TRBJ1-3, with a weak D call TRBD1 (6 bases). Trimming stripped 1 base from V and 1 base from J, with 9 bases between. The CDR3 loop spans 15 amino acids. The germline V gene encodes CDR1 SGHDT and CDR2 YYEEEE. CDR3 region: CASSLQGSSGNTIYF. The CDR3 bases are TGTGCCAGCAGCTTGCAGGGGTCGTCTGGAAACACCATATATTTT.

The chain carries TRBV20-1 and TRBJ2-1; no clear D. The V gene lost 3 bases and the J gene lost 7 bases, with 7 bases spanning the gap. The CDR3 sequence is 11 residues long. The germline gives CDR1 DFQATT, CDR2 SNEGSKA (reference sequence). CDR3 coding DNA: TGCAGTGCTAGTAGAGTAAATGAGCAGTTCTTC. This translates into CSASRVNEQFF.

The chain recombines TRBV15 with TRBJ2-1, with TRBD2 identical over 13 bases. The junction had 7 bases not matched to a gene; V was cut back by 1 base and J by 4 bases. The CDR3 has 18 residues. Germline CDR1 reads LNHNV; CDR2 reads YYDKDF (reference sequence). The CDR3 coding sequence is TGTGCCACCAGCAGAGCCATGGGACTAGCGGGAAAGTACAATGAGCAGTTCTTC. Its protein product is CATSRAMGLAGKYNEQFF.

The chain combines TRBV5-4 with TRBJ1-2; D perhaps matches TRBD1 (6 bases). The germline CDR1 and CDR2 sequences are SGHNT and YYREEE (reference sequence). V was trimmed by 2 bases and J by 7 bases, leaving 21 bases between them. This CDR3 is 16 amino acids long. The CDR3 protein is CASSFSRDTRYSGYTF. CDR3 in DNA: TGTGCCAGCAGCTTTAGTCGGGACACAAGGTACTCTGGCTACACCTTC.

CDR3 sequence reads: CASSPLLDRRKLFF. The CDR3 DNA is TGTGCCAGCAGTCCACTCTTGGACAGGCGGAAACTGTTTTTT. V gene TRBV28 combines with J gene TRBJ1-4; 7 nucleotides agree with TRBD1. V lost 5 bases, J lost 11 bases, and 11 bases stayed unmatched. The CDR3 covers 14 residues. Germline V lookup: CDR1 MDHEN, CDR2 SYDVKM.

This rearrangement joins TRBV6-1 to TRBJ2-7; the match to TRBD2 covers 10 bases. The germline CDR1 and CDR2 sequences are MNHNS and SASEGT. There are 13 residues in the CDR3. Trimming at V came to 4 bases and at J to 5 bases, leaving 2 bases not matched to a gene. CDR3 DNA: TGTGCCAGCAGTGGCACTAGCGGGAACGAGCAGTACTTC. Amino acids: CASSGTSGNEQYF.

J is TRBJ2-3 and V is TRBV5-6; D uncertain. V lost 4 bases and J 6 bases, leaving 9 bases between the germline ends. Germline lookup yields CDR1 SGHDT and CDR2 YYEEEE. The CDR3 is 12 amino acids. The CDR3 coding sequence is TGTGCCAGCAGCCTGACGGAGGATACGCAGTATTTT. Translating it yields CASSLTEDTQYF.

The rearrangement uses TRBV7-8 and TRBJ1-1; unclear D gene. The CDR3 is 13 residues long. Germline V gene sequence: CDR1 SGHVS, CDR2 FQNEAQ. V gave up 0 bases and J gave up 7 bases, with 9 bases separating them. The DNA of the CDR3 is TGTGCCAGCAGCTTAGCGGAGCGGCTTGAAGCTTTCTTT. This sequence encodes CASSLAERLEAFF.

This chain connects TRBV27 to TRBJ2-5; 8 bases match TRBD1. The CDR3 spans 13 residues. The trim removed 6 bases at V and 5 bases at J, leaving 5 bases unmatched. Looked up from germline, CDR1 is MNHEY and CDR2 is SMNVEV (reference sequence). CDR3 sequence reads: CASRWTGNETQYF. For the CDR3, the DNA is TGTGCCAGCAGGTGGACAGGGAATGAGACCCAGTACTTC.

To note about this clone: No DNA is shown, since the ends of the CDR3 on it are uncertain; the CDR3 is the one TCRdb lists. The V gene is TRBV6-6, the J gene TRBJ2-2; TRBD1 reflects the table's D call only, with no check against the DNA. The CDR3 extends over 15 residues, inclusive of both ends. Germline assignment: CDR1 MNHNY and CDR2 SVGAGI (reference sequence). The CDR3 sequence: CASILDSRGTGELFF.